The present entry profiles one TCR beta chain with its context. Antigen: not known. The sample comes from a study of cytomegalovirus exposure and HLA in healthy donors. Study details: Within an early data release were roughly 90 million unique TCRs drawn from HLA-typed donors. Regarding the study as a whole: A later analysis linked a missense variant in DCLRE1C to the trimming of TCR beta V and J genes.

Germline-derived CDR1 and CDR2 are SGHNT and YYREEE (reference sequence). V shed 3 bases, J shed 4 bases, and the junction held 8 bases outside the gene matches. This CDR3 region has 17 residues. PCR employed 60 Vbeta and 13 Jbeta primers. Here immunoSEQ multiplex PCR was the method, and the copy in TCRdb shows in-frame clones only, minus some. The sample holds about 170,000 clones, roughly 83% seen once. The TCR sequence derives from a boy aged 2 to 9 in good health and CMV-seronegative. Sequencing was performed on PBMCs. The V and J genes are TRBV5-4 and TRBJ2-1; 12 positions agree with TRBD2. The CDR3 region is CASSSPAGLAGYNEQFF. CDR3 sequence (DNA): TGTGCCAGCAGCTCCCCGGCCGGACTAGCGGGGTACAATGAGCAGTTCTTC. Together with reference TRBV5-4 and TRBJ2-1, the CDR3 gives the full variable domain: ETGVTQSPTHLIKTRGQQVTLRCSSQSGHNTVSWYQQALGQGPQFIFQYYREEENGRGNFPPRFSGLQFPNYSSELNVNALELDDSALYLCASSSPAGLAGYNEQFFGPGTRLTVL.